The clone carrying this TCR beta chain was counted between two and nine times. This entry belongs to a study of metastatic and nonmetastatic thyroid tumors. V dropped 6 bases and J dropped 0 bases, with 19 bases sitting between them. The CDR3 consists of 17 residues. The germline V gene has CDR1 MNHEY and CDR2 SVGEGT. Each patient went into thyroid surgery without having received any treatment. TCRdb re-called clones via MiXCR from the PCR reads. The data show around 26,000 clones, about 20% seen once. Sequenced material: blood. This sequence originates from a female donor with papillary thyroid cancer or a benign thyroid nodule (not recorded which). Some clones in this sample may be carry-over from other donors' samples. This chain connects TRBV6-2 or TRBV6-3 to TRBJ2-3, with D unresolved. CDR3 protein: CASSTGTSSSSTDTQYF. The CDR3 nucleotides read TGTGCCAGCAGCACCGGTACATCTAGTTCTAGCACAGATACGCAGTATTTT.